The 26 T cell receptor beta chains presented below share a single source sample, sequenced in a study of blood T cell repertoires in COVID-19. TCRdb's copy holds only in-frame clones and misses some; the assay was immunoSEQ multiplex PCR. Among 200,000 or so clones listed, around 86% were seen once. The sequenced sample was PBMCs or T cells enriched from blood (not recorded which). All receptors derive from a woman aged 40 to 49 with acute COVID-19.

This chain joins TRBV5-1 and TRBJ1-5; tentative D call: TRBD1 (5 bases). Germline-derived CDR1 and CDR2 are SGHRS and YFSETQ. V lost 0 bases and J lost 3, with 10 bases in between. CDR3 size: 15 residues. The CDR3: CASSLVSGSNQPQHF. CDR3 DNA sequence: TGCGCCAGCAGCTTGGTTTCAGGGTCCAATCAGCCCCAGCATTTT.

The chain carries TRBV27 and TRBJ2-3; a weak D match, TRBD2 (5 bases). Germline CDR1 is MNHEY and CDR2 is SMNVEV (reference sequence). CDR3 size: 12 residues. This CDR3 reads CIRTDSTDTQYF. The CDR3 DNA sequence: TGTATTCGGACTGATAGCACAGATACGCAGTATTTT.

J is TRBJ1-6 and V is TRBV30; tentative D call: TRBD1 (5 bases). The germline CDR1 and CDR2 sequences are GTSNPN and SVGIG (reference sequence). The CDR3 extends over 15 amino acids. Trimming shortened V by 5 bases and J by 8 bases, and 19 bases separated the two germline ends. In DNA form, the CDR3 reads TGTGCCTGGGGGGCGTTCCAGGTCTCTGATTCACCCCTCCACTTT. Amino acids: CAWGAFQVSDSPLHF.

This chain connects TRBV15 to TRBJ1-1, with a tentative D call TRBD1 (5 bases). V was shortened by 3 bases and J by 8 bases, with 10 bases between the two germline ends. The germline CDR1 and CDR2 sequences are LNHNV and YYDKDF (reference sequence). The CDR3 has 12 amino acids. The CDR3 DNA is TGTGCCACCAGCAGGTCAGGGATGGAAGCTTTCTTT. This gives the protein CATSRSGMEAFF.

The chain combines TRBV7-3 with TRBJ2-2; 9 bases are shared with TRBD2. The length of the CDR3 is 16 residues. V was pared by 2 bases and J by 4 bases, with 5 bases of the junction left unmatched. Germline V CDR1 and CDR2: SGHTA, FQGTGA. This CDR3 is CASSLQSGGLTGELFF. Here the CDR3 DNA reads TGTGCCAGCAGCTTACAGAGCGGGGGGCTCACCGGGGAGCTGTTTTTT.

The gene calls are TRBV5-8 and TRBJ2-3; maybe TRBD2 (6 bases). The ends were cut back, 0 bases at V and 3 bases at J, with 11 bases in the middle. This CDR3 has 15 residues. CDR1 is SGHTS, CDR2 YDEGEE, per germline. The CDR3 here is CASSLAVAETDTQYF. CDR3 coding DNA: TGTGCCAGCAGCTTGGCGGTAGCGGAAACAGATACGCAGTATTTT.

The chain employs TRBV6-5 and TRBJ1-3; no reliable D call. CDR1 MNHEY and CDR2 SVGAGI come from the germline V gene. The CDR3 has 14 residues. Trimming took off 4 bases at V and 0 bases at J, with 7 bases between the two ends. The CDR3 DNA is TGTGCCAGCAGTTCGGGTGGCTCTGGAAACACCATATATTTT. Translation gives CASSSGGSGNTIYF.

The chain uses TRBV9 and TRBJ1-4; D may be TRBD1 (5 bases). Trimming took 4 bases from V and 3 from J, leaving 13 bases between them. Germline V gene data show CDR1 as SGDLS and CDR2 as YYNGEE. There are 15 residues in the CDR3. CDR3 protein: CASSSGPGSNEKLFF. The CDR3 DNA reads TGTGCCAGCAGCTCAGGCCCAGGGTCTAATGAAAAACTGTTTTTT.

The table lists this clone with a count of one. The chain joins TRBV4-2 to TRBJ2-3; 7 nucleotides align to TRBD2. The J segment lost 14 bases and the V segment lost 3 bases, leaving 8 bases of the junction unmatched. Germline-derived CDR1 and CDR2 are LGHNA and YNFKEQ. The CDR3 length is 12 residues. CDR3 amino acids: CASSQGGSRWYF. The CDR3 nucleotides are TGTGCCAGCAGCCAGGGCGGGAGCCGTTGGTATTTT.

The chain links TRBV10-3 to TRBJ1-1; D is unclear. CDR3 length: 13 amino acids. In germline, CDR1 is ENHRY, CDR2 SYGVKD. The V end lost 3 bases, the J end lost 0 bases, and 5 bases lay between the germline ends. Written as DNA, the CDR3 is TGTGCCATCAGTGACACGGTGAACACTGAAGCTTTCTTT. Amino acids: CAISDTVNTEAFF.

A single count supports this clone. V and J are TRBV11-2 and TRBJ2-7; possibly TRBD2 for D (6 bases). The germline V gene has CDR1 SGHAT and CDR2 FQNNGV. The CDR3 consists of 16 residues. Trimming left V 1 base short and J 0 bases short, with 13 bases between. The DNA of the CDR3 is TGTGCCAGCAGCTTAGTCCTCGGCGGGGCCTCCTACGAGCAGTACTTC. Protein product: CASSLVLGGASYEQYF.

The chain joins TRBV7-8 to TRBJ1-2; TRBD1 is a possible D gene (5 bases). The V end was cut by 5 bases, the J end by 4 bases, with 14 bases between. This CDR3 contains 14 residues. Germline loops: CDR1 SGHVS, CDR2 FQNEAQ. In DNA form, the CDR3 reads TGTGCCAGCAGCCGCAGACAGACTAGCTATGGCTACACCTTC. Its translation: CASSRRQTSYGYTF.

The rearrangement joins TRBV5-1 to TRBJ1-4; the D gene is possibly TRBD1 (6 bases). Trimming took off 5 bases at V and 3 bases at J, with 17 bases between the two ends. The CDR3 consists of 16 residues. Germline CDR1 SGHRS, CDR2 YFSETQ. DNA of the CDR3: TGCGCCAGCAGGGAAACAGGGACGTCGGCTAATGAAAAACTGTTTTTT. This sequence encodes CASRETGTSANEKLFF.

The chain has TRBV4-1 and TRBJ1-2, with a weak D call TRBD1 (6 bases). Per germline, CDR1 MGHRA and CDR2 YSYEKL. This CDR3 contains 18 residues. Between the trimmed V and J ends, which lost 4 bases and 1 base, there was a span of 22 bases. This CDR3 reads CASSLTLPGQSINYGYTF. The CDR3 nucleotides are TGCGCCAGCAGCCTAACCCTCCCCGGACAGAGTATTAACTATGGCTACACCTTC.

The V gene is TRBV5-6, the J gene TRBJ2-2; 7 nucleotides match TRBD1. This CDR3 is 15 amino acids long. The V gene end was trimmed by 4 bases and the J gene end by 4 bases; junction bases not matched to a gene: 7. Germline V CDR1 and CDR2: SGHDT, YYEEEE. The CDR3 coding sequence is TGTGCCAGCAGCACCAAGACAGGGCGCACCGGGGAGCTGTTTTTT. It specifies CASSTKTGRTGELFF.

The chain combines TRBV9 with TRBJ2-1; D remains ambiguous. The V end was cut by 3 bases, the J end by 9 bases, with 13 bases between. The length of the CDR3 is 13 residues. Germline assignment: CDR1 SGDLS and CDR2 YYNGEE. The CDR3: CASSGTLDREQFF. In nucleotides, the CDR3 is TGTGCCAGCAGCGGAACCCTAGATCGTGAGCAGTTCTTC.

This chain joins TRBV5-1 and TRBJ2-7, with TRBD2 matching over 10 bases. The CDR3 is made up of 14 amino acids. J was trimmed by 6 bases and V by 4 bases; bases with no gene match: 7. From germline, CDR1 is SGHRS and CDR2 YFSETQ. The CDR3 DNA sequence: TGCGCCAGCAGCCTAACTAGCGGGGCCGTCGAGCAGTACGTC. Its protein product is CASSLTSGAVEQYV.

The chain is built from TRBV15 and TRBJ1-3; 10 nucleotides agree with TRBD1. CDR3 length: 16 amino acids. Germline V lookup: CDR1 LNHNV, CDR2 YYDKDF (reference sequence). Germline trimming cut 1 base from V and 0 bases from J; bases unmatched to any gene: 0. The CDR3 nucleotides read TGTGCCACCAGCAGAGGGACAGGGGGCTCTGGAAACACCATATATTTT. Its protein is CATSRGTGGSGNTIYF.

J is TRBJ1-2 and V is TRBV19; maybe TRBD1 (5 bases). Germline V gene lookup returns CDR1 LNHDA and CDR2 SQIVND (reference sequence). The CDR3 extends over 13 amino acids. V was cut by 6 bases and J by 4 bases, with 12 bases left in between. CDR3 sequence: CASRDSYPYGYTF. The CDR3 region has the DNA TGTGCCAGTAGAGACAGTTACCCCTATGGCTACACCTTC.

This clone was found a few times. The V and J genes are TRBV10-3 and TRBJ2-1; a possible D gene is TRBD1 (6 bases). V lost 10 bases, J lost 5 bases, and 15 bases lay in between. Germline CDR1 and CDR2: ENHRY and SYGVKD. CDR3 length: 13 amino acids. The CDR3 nucleotides read TGTGCCAACCAGGGGATCAAGGACAATGAGCAGTTCTTC. This sequence encodes CANQGIKDNEQFF.

This chain uses TRBV2 with TRBJ2-2; D remains ambiguous. In germline, CDR1 is SNHLY, CDR2 FYNNEI. The CDR3 runs to 13 residues. Trimming took off 2 bases at V and 1 base at J, with 2 bases between the two ends. This CDR3 reads CASSEQNTGELFF. CDR3 DNA sequence: TGTGCCAGCAGTGAACAGAACACCGGGGAGCTGTTTTTT.

This chain links TRBV7-6 with TRBJ1-2; TRBD1 matches at 7 bases. CDR3 length equals 14 residues. The V and J ends lost 6 bases and 4 bases, in that order; junction bases with no gene match: 8. Looked up from germline, CDR1 is SGHVS and CDR2 is FNYEAQ. The CDR3 bases are TGTGCCAGCAGTATCAACACAGGGGTCTATGGCTACACCTTC. Protein: CASSINTGVYGYTF.

This chain connects TRBV5-1 to TRBJ1-6, with TRBD1 matching 9 bases. The CDR3 consists of 15 residues. J was trimmed by 9 bases and V by 6 bases; bases with no gene match: 10. From germline, CDR1 is SGHRS and CDR2 YFSETQ. The CDR3 nucleotides read TGCGCCAGCACCATTCGGACAGGGGAGAGTTCACCCCTCCACTTT. It is translated as CASTIRTGESSPLHF.

The chain carries TRBV5-1 and TRBJ2-3, with TRBD1 matching over 9 bases. CDR3 length: 15 residues. V lost 2 bases and J lost 4; bases outside the gene matches: 5. The germline V gene has CDR1 SGHRS and CDR2 YFSETQ. Here the CDR3 reads CASSLQGARADTQYF. As DNA, the CDR3 is TGCGCCAGCAGCTTACAGGGGGCTCGCGCAGATACGCAGTATTTT. Full variable domain (rest looked up from reference TRBV5-1 and TRBJ2-3): KAGVTQTPRYLIKTRGQQVTLSCSPISGHRSVSWYQQTPGQGLQFLFEYFSETQRNKGNFPGRFSGRQFSNSRSEMNVSTLELGDSALYLCASSLQGARADTQYFGPGTRLTVL.

The CDR3 bases are TGTGCCAGCAGCTTAGTTCAAAGGGGAGATACGCAGTATTTT. It encodes CASSLVQRGDTQYF. The chain carries TRBV7-9 and TRBJ2-3, with a tentative D call TRBD1 (5 bases). Between the trimmed V and J ends, which lost 1 base and 5 bases, there was a span of 10 bases. The length of the CDR3 is 14 residues. Germline CDR1 reads SEHNR; CDR2 reads FQNEAQ (reference sequence).

This chain joins TRBV7-8 and TRBJ1-4, with 7 bases that match TRBD1. This CDR3 has 15 amino acids. The trim removed 5 bases at V and 8 bases at J, leaving 11 bases unmatched. The germline V gene has CDR1 SGHVS and CDR2 FQNEAQ. In DNA form, the CDR3 reads TGTGCCAGCAGCCTTGGGACAGTGAATTTGGAAAAACTGTTTTTT. It yields the protein CASSLGTVNLEKLFF.